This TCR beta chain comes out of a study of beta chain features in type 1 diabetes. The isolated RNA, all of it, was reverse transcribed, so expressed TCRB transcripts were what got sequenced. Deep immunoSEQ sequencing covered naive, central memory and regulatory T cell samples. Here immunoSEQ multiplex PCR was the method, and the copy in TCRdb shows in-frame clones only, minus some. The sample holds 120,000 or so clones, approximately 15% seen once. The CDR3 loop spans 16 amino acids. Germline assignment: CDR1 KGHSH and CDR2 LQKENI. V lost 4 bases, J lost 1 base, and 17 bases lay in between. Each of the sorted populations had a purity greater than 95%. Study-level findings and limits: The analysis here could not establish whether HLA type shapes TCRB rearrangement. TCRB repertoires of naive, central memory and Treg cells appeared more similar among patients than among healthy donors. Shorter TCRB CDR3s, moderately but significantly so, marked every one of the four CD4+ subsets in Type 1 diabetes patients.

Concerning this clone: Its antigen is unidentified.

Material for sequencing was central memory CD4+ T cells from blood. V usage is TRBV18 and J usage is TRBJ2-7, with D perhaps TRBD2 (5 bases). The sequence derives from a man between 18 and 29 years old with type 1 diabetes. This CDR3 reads CASSLLAAGLSYEQYF. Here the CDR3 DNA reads TGTGCCAGCTCACTCCTAGCCGCCGGGCTATCCTACGAGCAGTACTTC.